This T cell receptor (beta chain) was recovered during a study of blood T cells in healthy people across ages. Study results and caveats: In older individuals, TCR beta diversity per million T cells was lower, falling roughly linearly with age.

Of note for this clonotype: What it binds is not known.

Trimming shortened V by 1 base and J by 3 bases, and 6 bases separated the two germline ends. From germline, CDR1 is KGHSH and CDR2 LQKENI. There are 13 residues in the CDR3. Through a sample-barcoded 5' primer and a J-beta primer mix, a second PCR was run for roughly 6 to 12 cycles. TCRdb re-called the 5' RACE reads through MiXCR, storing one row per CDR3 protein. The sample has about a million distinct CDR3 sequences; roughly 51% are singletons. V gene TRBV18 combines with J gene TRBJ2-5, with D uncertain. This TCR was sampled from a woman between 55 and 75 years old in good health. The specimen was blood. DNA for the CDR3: TGTGCCAGCTCACCACTGAAAGAAGAGACCCAGTACTTC. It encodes CASSPLKEETQYF.